This T cell receptor beta chain was recovered during a study of T-cell reconstitution after alpha-beta-depleted transplantation in children. Study findings and constraints: Day-60 TCRbeta diversity that was high in some patients was derived from surviving recipient T cells and thymic progenitors. Hyperexpanded clones declined; after one year, newly produced T cells mostly supplied diversity. Reported findings indicate that, about two months after transplant, alpha-beta T cells came from several hundred expanded clones, which were derived from non-depleted graft cells.

The TCRbeta library incorporated unique molecular identifiers. TCRdb re-called the PCR reads through MiXCR, storing one row per CDR3 protein. This sample yields some 310,000 distinct CDR3 sequences, of which approximately 23% are seen a single time; 11% belongs to the top ten. A word on this clonotype: Antigen unknown.

The V gene's germline CDR1 is KGHDR and CDR2 SFDVKD. J was trimmed by 7 bases and V by 4 bases; bases with no gene match: 9. The CDR3 has 16 amino acids. The sample in question was PBMCs, mostly from graft donor cells, obtained 180 days after TCRalphabeta/CD19-depleted stem cell transplant. The rearrangement uses TRBV24-1 and TRBJ2-2, with 9 nucleotides matching TRBD2. This receptor was taken from a male patient younger than 18 who had a stem cell transplant for acute lymphoblastic leukemia, so the T cells may come from the graft donor. CDR3 region: CATSDPSGGNFGELFF. CDR3 nucleotide sequence: TGTGCCACCAGTGACCCGAGCGGGGGGAACTTCGGGGAGCTGTTTTTT.